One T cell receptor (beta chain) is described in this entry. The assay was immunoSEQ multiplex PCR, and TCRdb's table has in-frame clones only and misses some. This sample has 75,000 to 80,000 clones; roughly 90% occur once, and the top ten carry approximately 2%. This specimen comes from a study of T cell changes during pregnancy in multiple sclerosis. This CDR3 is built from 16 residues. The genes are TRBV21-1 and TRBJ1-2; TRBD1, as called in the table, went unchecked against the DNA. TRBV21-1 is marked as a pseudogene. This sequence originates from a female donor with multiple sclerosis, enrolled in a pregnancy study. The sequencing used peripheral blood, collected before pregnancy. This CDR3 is CASSKEDATALRGYTF. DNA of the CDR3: TGTGCCAGCAGCAAAGAGGATGCGACAGCCCTGCGGGGCTACACCTTC.